Following are 27 T cell receptor beta chains from one sample sequenced in a study of siplizumab effects on memory and regulatory T cells. Method: immunoSEQ multiplex PCR; TCRdb's copy keeps in-frame clones and lacks some. The data show 90,000 to 130,000 clones, with roughly 92% seen just once and 1.3% held by the top ten. Sample: CD4+ T cells sorted from blood. The origin of the receptors is a human donor in good health.

The V and J genes are TRBV6-1 and TRBJ2-5, with 7 nucleotides matching TRBD2. Germline V gives CDR1 MNHNS, CDR2 SASEGT. With V trimmed by 5 bases and J by 0 bases, 3 bases remained unmatched. The CDR3 contains 14 residues. CDR3 in amino acids: CASSTGLDQETQYF. CDR3 DNA sequence: TGTGCCAGCAGTACTGGACTAGACCAAGAGACCCAGTACTTC.

The gene calls are TRBV7-8 and TRBJ2-4; D might be TRBD1 (5 bases). The CDR3 runs 14 residues. With 1 base removed from V and 4 bases from J, the gap between germline ends came to 8 bases. Germline lookup yields CDR1 SGHVS and CDR2 FQNEAQ. The CDR3 region has the DNA TGTGCCAGCAGCTTAGTGGACACGAAAAACATTCAGTACTTC. It yields the protein CASSLVDTKNIQYF.

V usage is TRBV27 and J usage is TRBJ1-1; no firm D call. The germline V and J ends were trimmed by 3 bases and 2 bases, with 7 bases remaining between them. The CDR3 is 13 amino acids. Germline CDR1 reads MNHEY; CDR2 reads SMNVEV (reference sequence). The chain's CDR3 is CASSFRANTEAFF. The CDR3 DNA is TGTGCCAGCAGTTTCCGGGCAAACACTGAAGCTTTCTTT.

The chain joins TRBV6-5 to TRBJ2-7; TRBD1 matches at 12 bases. The CDR3 spans 14 residues. V trimming: 6 bases; J trimming: 5 bases; junction bases outside the gene matches: 5. The germline V gene encodes CDR1 MNHEY and CDR2 SVGAGI. The CDR3 here is CASRMGQGAHEQYF. The CDR3, as DNA: TGTGCCAGCAGAATGGGACAGGGGGCACACGAGCAGTACTTC.

The chain joins TRBV4-2 to TRBJ1-5; D not certain. The CDR3 covers 17 residues. The germline V gene encodes CDR1 LGHNA and CDR2 YNFKEQ. The V end was cut by 2 bases, the J end by 2 bases, with 16 bases between. The CDR3 is CASSQPPGTRGNQPQHF. The CDR3 coding sequence is TGTGCCAGCAGCCAACCCCCCGGCACACGGGGCAATCAGCCCCAGCATTTT.

This clone was counted a few times. The V and J genes are TRBV2 and TRBJ1-5; TRBD1 matches 8 bases. Trimming cost V 6 bases and J 4 bases; bases outside gene matches: 5. CDR3 length: 14 amino acids. The germline gives CDR1 SNHLY, CDR2 FYNNEI. The CDR3 sequence: CASSVDRGNQPQHF. CDR3 DNA sequence: TGTGCCAGCAGCGTCGACAGGGGTAATCAGCCCCAGCATTTT.

V usage is TRBV18 and J usage is TRBJ2-2; 10 bases agree with TRBD2. This CDR3 has 19 residues. The germline V gene encodes CDR1 KGHSH and CDR2 LQKENI. J lost 2 bases, V lost 6 bases, and 15 bases had no gene match. The CDR3 loop is CASSIAPASGGVNTGELFF. The CDR3 DNA follows: TGTGCCAGCTCCATTGCACCGGCTAGCGGGGGTGTTAACACCGGGGAGCTGTTTTTT.

The rearrangement links TRBV2 to TRBJ1-1, with 8 bases matching TRBD1. Unmatched junction bases numbered 2, after V lost 5 bases and J lost 6 bases. The germline V gene encodes CDR1 SNHLY and CDR2 FYNNEI. CDR3 length equals 12 residues. As DNA, the CDR3 is TGTGCCAGCAGTAACAGGGGGGCTGAAGCTTTCTTT. Translation gives CASSNRGAEAFF.

This clone was detected once. This chain connects TRBV7-3 to TRBJ1-1, with a weak D call TRBD1 (5 bases). This CDR3 contains 17 residues. Germline CDR1 SGHTA, CDR2 FQGTGA. Deletions cut 5 bases from V and 10 bases from J, with 29 bases between. In DNA, the CDR3 is TGTGCCAGCAGCCAAACCCCTCCAGGGCGTGGGGGTGTTGGAGCTTTCTTT. Protein sequence: CASSQTPPGRGGVGAFF. The entire variable domain, with the rest obtained from reference TRBV7-3 and TRBJ1-1, is as follows: GAGVSQTPSNKVTEKGKYVELRCDPISGHTALYWYRQSLGQGPEFLIYFQGTGAADDSGLPNDRFFAVRPEGSVSTLKIQRTERGDSAVYLCASSQTPPGRGGVGAFFGQGTRLTVV.

This chain connects TRBV30 to TRBJ1-5; D is unclear. Germline V lookup: CDR1 GTSNPN, CDR2 SVGIG (reference sequence). The CDR3 sequence is 12 residues long. The V end was cut by 0 bases, the J end by 6 bases, with 6 bases between. This CDR3 reads CAWSVISQPQHF. CDR3 DNA sequence: TGTGCCTGGAGTGTAATAAGTCAGCCCCAGCATTTT.

This clone was found once. The rearrangement links TRBV6-6 to TRBJ2-1; D unresolved. V gave up 6 bases and J gave up 8 bases, with 14 bases separating them. Germline loops: CDR1 MNHNY, CDR2 SVGAGI (reference sequence). The CDR3 contains 13 residues. DNA for the CDR3: TGTGCCAGCAGCTCCACTCCCCTCGATGAGCAGTTCTTC. Protein: CASSSTPLDEQFF.

The J gene is TRBJ1-1, the V gene TRBV5-1, with D perhaps TRBD1 (6 bases). Trimming stripped 3 bases from V and 5 bases from J, with 11 bases between. CDR3 length: 13 amino acids. Looked up from germline, CDR1 is SGHRS and CDR2 is YFSETQ. CDR3 residues: CASSSQGSTEAFF. CDR3 DNA: TGCGCCAGCAGCTCCCAGGGGAGTACTGAAGCTTTCTTT. Combining the CDR3 with reference TRBV5-1 and TRBJ1-1 gives the whole variable domain KAGVTQTPRYLIKTRGQQVTLSCSPISGHRSVSWYQQTPGQGLQFLFEYFSETQRNKGNFPGRFSGRQFSNSRSEMNVSTLELGDSALYLCASSSQGSTEAFFGQGTRLTVV.

The V and J genes are TRBV19 and TRBJ2-3, with 7 bases aligning to TRBD2. Germline lookup yields CDR1 LNHDA and CDR2 SQIVND (reference sequence). The CDR3 is 14 amino acids. J was trimmed by 10 bases and V by 1 base; bases with no gene match: 8. This chain's CDR3 is CASSIAFAGEAQYF. CDR3 nucleotides: TGTGCCAGTAGTATAGCCTTTGCGGGGGAAGCGCAGTATTTT.

This chain connects TRBV5-1 to TRBJ2-3; tentatively, D is TRBD1 (6 bases). Germline V gene data show CDR1 as SGHRS and CDR2 as YFSETQ. This CDR3 is 15 amino acids long. The germline V and J ends were trimmed by 0 bases and 3 bases, with 11 bases remaining between them. CDR3 region: CASSLGTGNTDTQYF. CDR3 bases: TGCGCCAGCAGCTTGGGAACAGGGAATACAGATACGCAGTATTTT.

This chain links TRBV25-1 with TRBJ1-6; D may be TRBD1 (6 bases). Trimming removed 8 bases at V and 0 bases at J, with 17 bases between. The germline V gene has CDR1 MGHDK and CDR2 SYGVNS. CDR3 length: 17 amino acids. The CDR3 region is CASAGEDRSSYNSPLHF. CDR3 DNA: TGTGCCAGCGCCGGGGAAGACAGGAGCTCCTATAATTCACCCCTCCACTTT.

The genes are TRBV18 and TRBJ2-5; D possibly corresponds to TRBD2 (6 bases). Per germline, CDR1 KGHSH and CDR2 LQKENI. This CDR3 has 14 residues. The V gene lost 4 bases and the J gene lost 1 base, with 10 bases spanning the gap. The CDR3 coding sequence is TGTGCCAGCTCACTTACCGGGGGCCAAGAGACCCAGTACTTC. This encodes CASSLTGGQETQYF.

The chain is built from TRBV5-6 and TRBJ2-2; maybe TRBD1 (5 bases). Trimming stripped 0 bases from V and 6 bases from J, with 9 bases between. CDR1 is SGHDT and CDR2 is YYEEEE in the germline V gene. The CDR3 totals 14 residues. CDR3 amino acids: CASSLAVRAGELFF. CDR3 sequence (DNA): TGTGCCAGCAGCTTGGCTGTCAGGGCCGGGGAGCTGTTTTTT.

This chain uses TRBV19 with TRBJ1-3; D unclear. Germline CDR1 and CDR2: LNHDA and SQIVND (reference sequence). The V and J ends lost 2 bases and 0 bases respectively, with 8 bases between them. The CDR3 extends over 15 amino acids. CDR3 sequence (DNA): TGTGCCAGTAGTATATCCCCGACCTCTGGAAACACCATATATTTT. Encoded protein: CASSISPTSGNTIYF.

The V call is TRBV7-6, the J call TRBJ2-2; 7 nucleotides agree with TRBD1. CDR1 and CDR2 from the germline V gene are SGHVS and FNYEAQ. V shed 4 bases and J 1 base; nucleotides not matched to a gene: 9. The CDR3 covers 17 residues. The chain's CDR3 is CASSSRPNRGNTGELFF. The CDR3 DNA sequence: TGTGCCAGCAGCTCCCGTCCGAACAGGGGGAACACCGGGGAGCTGTTTTTT.

J is TRBJ1-4 and V is TRBV30, with a possible D match to TRBD1 (5 bases). Trimming took off 0 bases at V and 6 bases at J, with 26 bases between the two ends. The germline V gene encodes CDR1 GTSNPN and CDR2 SVGIG (reference sequence). The CDR3 has 19 amino acids. The CDR3 sequence: CAWSVNKVPRLRGYEKLFF. CDR3 sequence (DNA): TGTGCCTGGAGTGTAAATAAAGTCCCCAGGCTGAGGGGTTATGAAAAACTGTTTTTT.

The rearrangement joins TRBV6-1 to TRBJ2-2; D ambiguous. This CDR3 is built from 15 residues. Looked up from germline, CDR1 is MNHNS and CDR2 is SASEGT. V lost 1 base and J 0 bases, leaving 6 bases between the germline ends. CDR3 region: CASSEGYTNTGELFF. The CDR3 nucleotides read TGTGCCAGCAGTGAAGGGTACACGAACACCGGGGAGCTGTTTTTT.

The rearrangement links TRBV4-1 to TRBJ2-1; 10 bases align to TRBD2. After removal of 4 bases from V and 0 bases from J, the junction contained 3 bases not matched to a gene. Germline V CDR1 and CDR2: MGHRA, YSYEKL. This CDR3 is built from 16 residues. The CDR3 region is CASSPASGSSYNEQFF. CDR3 DNA sequence: TGCGCCAGCAGCCCAGCTAGCGGGAGCTCCTACAATGAGCAGTTCTTC.

This chain links TRBV6-1 with TRBJ1-6, with a possible D match to TRBD1 (5 bases). This CDR3 has 15 residues. V was trimmed by 0 bases and J by 8 bases, leaving 11 bases between them. CDR1 MNHNS and CDR2 SASEGT come from the germline V gene. The CDR3 nucleotides are TGTGCCAGCAGTGAAGCGCTCGGGGGTCATTCACCCCTCCACTTT. Translating gives CASSEALGGHSPLHF.

The chain uses TRBV6-1 and TRBJ2-5; TRBD2 might be the D (7 bases). Germline V gene lookup returns CDR1 MNHNS and CDR2 SASEGT. This CDR3 is built from 14 residues. V lost 6 bases to trimming and J lost 4 bases, with 15 bases between them. CDR3 in amino acids: CASRSSGGGETQYF. As DNA, the CDR3 is TGTGCCAGCAGATCATCGGGGGGCGGAGAGACCCAGTACTTC.

The V call is TRBV30, the J call TRBJ2-7, with 7 bases lining up with TRBD1. CDR1 is GTSNPN, CDR2 SVGIG, per germline (reference sequence). This CDR3 is 12 amino acids long. V dropped 2 bases and J dropped 3; count of bases not matched to a gene: 1. CDR3 DNA: TGTGCCTGGAGTCGACAGGGCTACGAGCAGTACTTC. Encoded protein: CAWSRQGYEQYF.

This clone was counted once. V is TRBV19 and J is TRBJ1-5; D is undetermined. Trimming took 6 bases from V and 7 from J, leaving 13 bases between them. This CDR3 is 13 amino acids long. Germline CDR1 reads LNHDA; CDR2 reads SQIVND (reference sequence). This CDR3 reads CASRHKGSQPQHF. DNA of the CDR3: TGTGCCAGTAGACACAAAGGCTCCCAGCCCCAGCATTTT.

J is TRBJ2-7 and V is TRBV5-4; the match to TRBD1 covers 9 bases. V lost 4 bases to trimming and J lost 0 bases; unmatched junction nucleotides: 5. This CDR3 spans 15 amino acids. Germline V CDR1 and CDR2: SGHNT, YYREEE (reference sequence). CDR3 sequence: CASSKGTGSSYEQYF. The CDR3 bases are TGTGCCAGCAGCAAAGGGACAGGGAGCTCCTACGAGCAGTACTTC.